This entry features one T cell receptor (beta chain) sequence. This entry belongs to a study of blood T cell repertoires in COVID-19. About the research overall: Samples of COVID-19 (acute and convalescent) were obtained from the United States, Italy and Spain. PBMCs, B-cell-depleted T cells, or T cells provided the cDNA or gDNA that made up the material.

Per the study methods: The authors estimated nucleated cell counts from reference gene primer amplification. Here immunoSEQ multiplex PCR was the method, and the copy in TCRdb shows in-frame clones only, minus some. D and trimming were read from the DNA, whereas the V and J calls and clone size are those reported in that table. The top ten hold more than 6.5% of the sample, which has some 170,000 clones, 76% seen once. The V segment lost 1 base and the J segment 4 bases; nucleotides outside the gene matches: 15. The germline V gene encodes CDR1 SGHTA and CDR2 FQGNSA. The CDR3 loop spans 18 amino acids.

The rearrangement uses TRBV7-2 and TRBJ2-7; TRBD1 matches at 8 bases. Material for sequencing was peripheral blood. This receptor was taken from a woman in her fifties or sixties with active or convalescent COVID-19. The CDR3 nucleotides are TGTGCCAGCAGCTTAGGGGGGTGGACAGGGATAGAACCATACGAGCAGTACTTC. Translated: CASSLGGWTGIEPYEQYF. The full variable domain, its missing parts supplied by reference TRBV7-2 and TRBJ2-7, is GAGVSQSPSNKVTEKGKDVELRCDPISGHTALYWYRQSLGQGLEFLIYFQGNSAPDKSGLPSDRFSAERTGGSVSTLTIQRTQQEDSAVYLCASSLGGWTGIEPYEQYFGPGTRLTVT.